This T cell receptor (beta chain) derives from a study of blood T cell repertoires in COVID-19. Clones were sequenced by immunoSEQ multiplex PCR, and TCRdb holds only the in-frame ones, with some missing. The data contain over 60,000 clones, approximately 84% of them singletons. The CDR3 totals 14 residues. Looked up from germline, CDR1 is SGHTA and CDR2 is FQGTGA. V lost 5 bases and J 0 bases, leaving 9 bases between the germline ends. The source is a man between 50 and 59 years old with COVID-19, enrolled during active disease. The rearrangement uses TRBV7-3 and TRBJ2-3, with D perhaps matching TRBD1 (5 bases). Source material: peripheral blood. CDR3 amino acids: CASSPSGSTDTQYF. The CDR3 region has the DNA TGTGCCAGCAGCCCATCAGGGAGCACAGATACGCAGTATTTT.